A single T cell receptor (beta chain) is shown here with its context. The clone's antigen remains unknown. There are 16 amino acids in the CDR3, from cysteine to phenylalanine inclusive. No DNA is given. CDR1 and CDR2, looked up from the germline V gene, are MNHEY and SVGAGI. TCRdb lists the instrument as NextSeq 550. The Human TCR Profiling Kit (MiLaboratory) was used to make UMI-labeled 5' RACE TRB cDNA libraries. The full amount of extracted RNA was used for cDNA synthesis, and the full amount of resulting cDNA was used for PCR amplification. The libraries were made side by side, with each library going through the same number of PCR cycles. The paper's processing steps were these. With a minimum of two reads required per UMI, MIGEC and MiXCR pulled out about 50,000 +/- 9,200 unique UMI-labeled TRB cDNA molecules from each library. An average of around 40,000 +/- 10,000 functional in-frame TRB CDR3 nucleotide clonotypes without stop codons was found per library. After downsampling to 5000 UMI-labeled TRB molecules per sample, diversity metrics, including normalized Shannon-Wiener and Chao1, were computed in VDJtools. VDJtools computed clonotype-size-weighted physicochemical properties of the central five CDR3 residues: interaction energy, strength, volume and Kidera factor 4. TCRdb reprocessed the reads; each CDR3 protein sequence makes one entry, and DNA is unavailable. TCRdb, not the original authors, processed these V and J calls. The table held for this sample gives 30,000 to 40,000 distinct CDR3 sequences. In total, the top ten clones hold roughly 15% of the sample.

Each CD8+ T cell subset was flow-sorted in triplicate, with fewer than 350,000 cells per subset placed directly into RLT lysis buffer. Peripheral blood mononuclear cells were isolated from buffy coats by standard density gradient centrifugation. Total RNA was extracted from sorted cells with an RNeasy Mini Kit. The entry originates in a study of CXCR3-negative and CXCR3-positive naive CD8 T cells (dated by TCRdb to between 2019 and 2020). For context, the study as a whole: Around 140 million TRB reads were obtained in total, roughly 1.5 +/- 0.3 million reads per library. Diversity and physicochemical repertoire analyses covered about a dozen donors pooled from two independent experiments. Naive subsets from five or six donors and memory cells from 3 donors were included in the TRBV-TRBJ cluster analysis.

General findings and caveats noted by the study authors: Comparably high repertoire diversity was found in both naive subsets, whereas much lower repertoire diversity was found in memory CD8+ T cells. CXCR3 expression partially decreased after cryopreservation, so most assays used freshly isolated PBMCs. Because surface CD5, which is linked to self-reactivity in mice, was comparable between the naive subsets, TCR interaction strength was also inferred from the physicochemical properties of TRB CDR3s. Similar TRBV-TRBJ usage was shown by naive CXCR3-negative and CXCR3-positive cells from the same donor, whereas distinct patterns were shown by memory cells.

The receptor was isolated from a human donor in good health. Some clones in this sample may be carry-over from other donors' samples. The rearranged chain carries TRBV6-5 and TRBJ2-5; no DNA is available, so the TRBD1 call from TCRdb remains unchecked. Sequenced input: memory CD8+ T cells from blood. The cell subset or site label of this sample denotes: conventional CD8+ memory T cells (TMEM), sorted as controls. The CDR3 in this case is CASSYGPTGNQETQYF.